The present TCR beta chain was sequenced within a study of lymphopenia after photon versus proton radiotherapy. The repertoire was sequenced with immunoSEQ multiplex PCR; TCRdb's copy has only in-frame clones and lacks some. The sample records 65,000 or so clones, 87% being singletons. The CDR3 totals 14 residues. Per germline, CDR1 SGHVS and CDR2 FQNEAQ. Trimming shortened V by 5 bases and J by 10 bases, and 18 bases separated the two germline ends. Study results and limitations: Only patients who died were analyzed for survival; proton advantage is unproven. Post-nadir TCR diversity decline inversely tracked overall survival among those who died.

Concerning this clone itself: The antigen remains unidentified.

The sequence derives from a man older than 75 with esophageal cancer. The sequencing used peripheral blood, collected from a patient treated with proton-based radiotherapy. The chain carries TRBV7-8 and TRBJ1-5; a possible D gene is TRBD1 (6 bases). The CDR3 here is CASSAGHGKTPQHF. DNA for the CDR3: TGTGCCAGCAGCGCGGGACACGGAAAGACACCCCAGCATTTT.